This passage covers 27 T cell receptor beta chains from one sample sequenced in a study of shared clonotypes between healthy human individuals. Sequencing used immunoSEQ multiplex PCR; TCRdb keeps in-frame clones, though not all of them. The sample lists roughly 1.5 million clones; around 98% were seen once. The sequencing sample was made of naive CD4+ T cells sorted from blood. Regarding subset: CD45RA+ positively selected. These receptors were taken from a man younger than 45 in good health.

This clone appeared a single time. The chain joins TRBV14 to TRBJ2-3; 8 bases align to TRBD2. This CDR3 spans 20 amino acids. The germline CDR1 and CDR2 sequences are SGHDN and FVKESK. V gave up 1 base and J gave up 4 bases; unmatched junction bases: 19. The CDR3 coding sequence is TGTGCCAGCAGCCAAGTCATAAGGGGAAGACTAGCGCCGAACTCAGATACGCAGTATTTT. Protein: CASSQVIRGRLAPNSDTQYF.

Turning to this clone: The junction differs from germline at one of its ends, possibly a read error. The rearrangement links TRBV6-1 to TRBJ2-7; D gene ambiguous. From germline, CDR1 is MNHNS and CDR2 SASEGT. The CDR3 is 15 residues long. Here the CDR3 DNA reads TGTGCCAGCAGTCCTATTCGGGCTCCGTCCTCCGAGCAGTACTTC. Residues: CASSPIRAPSSEQYF.

This chain joins TRBV5-1 and TRBJ1-1, with no clear D. The CDR3 totals 13 residues. The germline gives CDR1 SGHRS, CDR2 YFSETQ. Between the trimmed V and J ends, which lost 5 bases and 1 base, there was a span of 9 bases. The CDR3 nucleotides are TGCGCCAGCAGAATCCCAGGGAACACTGAAGCTTTCTTT. Translating gives CASRIPGNTEAFF.

The chain couples TRBV29-1 to TRBJ2-3; TRBD2 is a possible D gene (5 bases). Deletions cut 1 base from V and 4 bases from J, with 15 bases between. The CDR3 spans 15 residues. Germline V gene lookup returns CDR1 SQVTM and CDR2 ANQGSEA. The CDR3 nucleotides are TGCAGCGTTGAAGGGTTTCGGACTGCCTCAGATACGCAGTATTTT. It encodes CSVEGFRTASDTQYF.

The V gene is TRBV10-2, the J gene TRBJ1-1; 8 positions agree with TRBD1. This CDR3 contains 15 residues. The trim removed 3 bases at V and 5 bases at J, leaving 8 bases unmatched. Germline loops: CDR1 WSHSY, CDR2 SAAADI. The CDR3 DNA reads as TGCGCCAGCAGTGAACAACAGGGGGTTGTTACTGAAGCTTTCTTT. It is translated as CASSEQQGVVTEAFF.

Concerning this clone itself: This specimen includes other DNA sequences encoding the same CDR3. The J gene is TRBJ1-5, the V gene TRBV19; D not certain. The CDR3 contains 12 residues. CDR1 LNHDA and CDR2 SQIVND come from the germline V gene (reference sequence). Trimming took 7 bases from V and 1 from J, leaving 5 bases between them. The CDR3 loop reads CASTDSNQPQHF. The CDR3 nucleotides are TGTGCCAGTACCGACAGCAATCAGCCCCAGCATTTT. The whole variable domain, remainder taken from reference TRBV19 and TRBJ1-5, is DGGITQSPKYLFRKEGQNVTLSCEQNLNHDAMYWYRQDPGQGLRLIYYSQIVNDFQKGDIAEGYSVSREKKESFPLTVTSAQKNPTAFYLCASTDSNQPQHFGDGTRLSIL.

The V and J genes are TRBV9 and TRBJ2-2, with 7 bases matching TRBD1. Germline lookup yields CDR1 SGDLS and CDR2 YYNGEE. The CDR3 runs 18 residues. With V trimmed by 2 bases and J by 4 bases, 14 bases remained unmatched. CDR3 residues: CASSVTTTGTVGTGELFF. CDR3 DNA sequence: TGTGCCAGCAGCGTTACTACCACCGGGACAGTCGGCACCGGGGAGCTGTTTTTT.

CDR3 nucleotide sequence: TGTGCCAGCAGTGAAGCGGGCGTGGTTCAGGCTTTCTTT. It yields the protein CASSEAGVVQAFF. V gene TRBV2 combines with J gene TRBJ1-1; no clear D. The CDR3 is made up of 13 amino acids. Trimming removed 0 bases at V and 11 bases at J, with 13 bases between. Germline V gene sequence: CDR1 SNHLY, CDR2 FYNNEI.

The CDR3 sequence is CASSRVAGGTYNEQFF. CDR3 sequence (DNA): TGCGCCAGCAGCCGGGTAGCGGGAGGCACATACAATGAGCAGTTCTTC. This chain uses TRBV4-3 with TRBJ2-1, with 10 bases lining up with TRBD2. From germline, CDR1 is LGHNA and CDR2 YSLEER. The CDR3 length is 16 residues. Trimming cost V 4 bases and J 4 bases; bases outside gene matches: 7.

The chain has TRBV9 and TRBJ1-3; perhaps TRBD1 as D (5 bases). V lost 0 bases and J 0 bases, leaving 10 bases between the germline ends. Germline lookup yields CDR1 SGDLS and CDR2 YYNGEE. The CDR3 is 16 residues long. CDR3 protein: CASSVVGVPSGNTIYF. The CDR3 DNA reads TGTGCCAGCAGCGTAGTGGGGGTTCCCTCTGGAAACACCATATATTTT.

The V and J genes are TRBV5-1 and TRBJ2-1; TRBD2 aligns across 7 bases. The junction had 10 bases not matched to a gene; V was cut back by 2 bases and J by 8 bases. Per the germline V gene, CDR1 is SGHRS and CDR2 is YFSETQ. CDR3 length: 15 residues. Here the CDR3 DNA reads TGCGCCAGCAGCTTAAGCGGGAAAAGGATGGATGAGCAGTTCTTC. This encodes CASSLSGKRMDEQFF.

The chain is built from TRBV12-5 and TRBJ2-1; 8 bases map to TRBD2. The germline V gene has CDR1 LGHNT and CDR2 FRNRAP. CDR3 length equals 15 residues. The ends lost 5 bases at V and 0 bases at J; junction bases unmatched: 3. The CDR3 protein is CASGRSGSSYNEQFF. CDR3 nucleotides: TGTGCTAGTGGTCGAAGCGGGAGCTCCTACAATGAGCAGTTCTTC.

The chain joins TRBV1 to TRBJ2-7; the D segment call TRBD2 is taken from the table without a DNA check. TRBV1 constitutes a pseudogene. The CDR3 sequence is 18 residues long. The CDR3 spells CTSSQEAGGAGDRHEQYF. CDR3 bases: TGCACCAGCAGCCAAGAGGCTGGGGGAGCGGGCGACCGCCACGAGCAGTACTTC.

This chain connects TRBV14 to TRBJ2-1; D may be TRBD1 (6 bases). The germline V gene has CDR1 SGHDN and CDR2 FVKESK. This CDR3 is 13 amino acids long. V lost 3 bases and J lost 6, with 9 bases in between. The CDR3 DNA is TGTGCCAGCAGCCACAGGGGCGGCAATGAGCAGTTCTTC. It codes for CASSHRGGNEQFF.

The chain couples TRBV19 to TRBJ2-6; 7 bases match TRBD1. The trim removed 10 bases at V and 3 bases at J, leaving 6 bases unmatched. The CDR3 runs 14 residues. Germline CDR1 reads LNHDA; CDR2 reads SQIVND (reference sequence). The CDR3 protein is CATDRVGGANVLTF. In DNA form, the CDR3 reads TGTGCCACCGACAGGGTTGGTGGGGCCAACGTCCTGACTTTC.

The chain is built from TRBV11-2 and TRBJ1-4; D call uncertain. Trimming shortened V by 3 bases and J by 8 bases, and 19 bases separated the two germline ends. Looked up from germline, CDR1 is SGHAT and CDR2 is FQNNGV. The CDR3 is 16 residues long. The CDR3 loop is CASSFLPHGTGEKLFF. CDR3 nucleotide sequence: TGTGCCAGCAGCTTTCTCCCGCACGGTACGGGGGAAAAACTGTTTTTT.

CDR3 sequence reads: CASSLRAGGRADTQYF. The CDR3 nucleotides read TGTGCCAGCAGCTTGAGGGCGGGAGGGCGAGCAGATACGCAGTATTTT. The chain has TRBV5-4 and TRBJ2-3; 9 bases align to TRBD2. The V gene end was trimmed by 1 base and the J gene end by 4 bases; junction bases not matched to a gene: 7. CDR3 size: 16 residues. Germline assignment: CDR1 SGHNT and CDR2 YYREEE (reference sequence).

The chain combines TRBV6-1 with TRBJ2-1, with TRBD2 as a possible D gene (6 bases). The ends were cut back, 4 bases at V and 7 bases at J, with 23 bases in the middle. This CDR3 contains 17 residues. Germline CDR1 is MNHNS and CDR2 is SASEGT. Here the CDR3 reads CASSGRDSPPGRNEQFF. The DNA of the CDR3 is TGTGCCAGCAGTGGACGGGACTCTCCCCCCGGCCGGAATGAGCAGTTCTTC.

J is TRBJ2-3 and V is TRBV9, with TRBD1 matching over 7 bases. The J segment lost 4 bases and the V segment lost 1 base, leaving 18 bases of the junction unmatched. The CDR3 covers 19 residues. Germline CDR1 and CDR2: SGDLS and YYNGEE. CDR3: CASSVSSRRGGRGSDTQYF. CDR3 sequence (DNA): TGTGCCAGCAGCGTAAGCTCGCGGAGAGGGGGCAGGGGATCAGATACGCAGTATTTT. The variable domain in full, with the rest retrieved from reference TRBV9 and TRBJ2-3, is DSGVTQTPKHLITATGQRVTLRCSPRSGDLSVYWYQQSLDQGLQFLIQYYNGEERAKGNILERFSAQQFPDLHSELNLSSLELGDSALYFCASSVSSRRGGRGSDTQYFGPGTRLTVL.

The chain recombines TRBV30 with TRBJ1-2; the D gene is possibly TRBD1 (5 bases). Trimming removed 8 bases at V and 6 bases at J, with 16 bases between. The germline V gene encodes CDR1 GTSNPN and CDR2 SVGIG (reference sequence). The CDR3 has 12 amino acids. The CDR3 nucleotides are TGTGCCCGATCGAGGAGACAGCATGGCTACACCTTC. Its translation: CARSRRQHGYTF.

This clone was seen only once. V usage is TRBV19 and J usage is TRBJ1-5; 8 bases fit TRBD1. V dropped 2 bases and J dropped 1; count of bases not matched to a gene: 4. The CDR3 loop spans 16 amino acids. Per germline, CDR1 LNHDA and CDR2 SQIVND (reference sequence). The CDR3 DNA sequence: TGTGCCAGTAGTATACACAGGGGGAAGAGCAATCAGCCCCAGCATTTT. This translates into CASSIHRGKSNQPQHF.

The rearrangement uses TRBV7-8 and TRBJ2-2, with no clear D. Germline V gene lookup returns CDR1 SGHVS and CDR2 FQNEAQ. The CDR3 loop spans 13 amino acids. In nucleotides, the CDR3 is TGTTTCTCCAGCCAGCGTAACACCGGGGAGCTGTTTTTT. Translating gives CFSSQRNTGELFF.

The chain carries TRBV5-1 and TRBJ1-5; no clear D gene. The CDR3 loop spans 16 amino acids. Deletions cut 4 bases from V and 4 bases from J, with 18 bases between. Germline loops: CDR1 SGHRS, CDR2 YFSETQ. The CDR3 loop is CASSPGQAGGNQPQHF. The CDR3 DNA follows: TGCGCCAGCAGCCCGGGCCAGGCCGGCGGGAATCAGCCCCAGCATTTT.

The chain has TRBV28 and TRBJ2-7; 8 bases agree with TRBD2. This CDR3 has 15 residues. Germline values: CDR1 MDHEN, CDR2 SYDVKM. V trimming: 5 bases; J trimming: 6 bases; junction bases outside the gene matches: 12. The CDR3 sequence: CASSPPGSGTVEQYF. DNA for the CDR3: TGTGCCAGCAGTCCCCCAGGTAGCGGGACTGTCGAGCAGTACTTC.

As concerns this clone: The identical CDR3 is also encoded by other nucleotide sequences in the sample. The chain is built from TRBV7-9 and TRBJ2-7, with 9 bases identical to TRBD2. V lost 0 bases and J lost 3; bases outside the gene matches: 3. The germline CDR1 and CDR2 sequences are SEHNR and FQNEAQ (reference sequence). The CDR3 is 15 residues long. The CDR3 nucleotides read TGTGCCAGCAGCTTAGCGGGTAGCGGGAGCTACGAGCAGTACTTC. Translated, it gives CASSLAGSGSYEQYF.

The rearrangement uses TRBV7-7 and TRBJ2-1; 8 bases fit TRBD2. The germline V gene encodes CDR1 SSHAT and CDR2 FNYEAQ (reference sequence). The CDR3 runs 16 residues. Trimming removed 2 bases from V and 8 bases from J; junction bases left unmatched: 11. CDR3 in amino acids: CASSLKVQRETHEQFF. The CDR3 DNA reads TGTGCCAGCAGCTTAAAGGTCCAGCGGGAGACGCATGAGCAGTTCTTC.

V is TRBV5-1 and J is TRBJ2-1; no definite D call. V lost 4 bases, J lost 4 bases, and 18 bases lay in between. This CDR3 region has 16 residues. Germline CDR1 and CDR2: SGHRS and YFSETQ. CDR3 in amino acids: CASSLETDRVYNEQFF. CDR3 nucleotide sequence: TGCGCCAGCAGCCTGGAAACAGATCGAGTGTACAATGAGCAGTTCTTC. The variable domain in full, completed from reference TRBV5-1 and TRBJ2-1, reads KAGVTQTPRYLIKTRGQQVTLSCSPISGHRSVSWYQQTPGQGLQFLFEYFSETQRNKGNFPGRFSGRQFSNSRSEMNVSTLELGDSALYLCASSLETDRVYNEQFFGPGTRLTVL.